What follows is one T cell receptor (beta chain) and its context. The antigen is undetermined. It may be a read error: a sequence one base away is much more abundant. Primed by a sample-barcoded 5' primer and a J-beta primer mix, a second PCR proceeded for about 6 to 12 cycles. MiXCR, run by TCRdb on the 5' RACE reads, gives a single entry per CDR3 protein. This sample has 1,500,000 or so distinct CDR3 sequences, with roughly 43% found just once. These data originate in a study of blood T cells in healthy people across ages. Whole-study context: About one barcoded beta molecule was captured per two T cells (by template switching). Overall study results and limits: TCR beta diversity was tightly associated with the proportion of naive T cells. Naive CD4+ cell counts and diversity both ran higher in long-lived than in aged donors.

The sequencing sample was made of blood. The origin of this receptor is a woman aged 18-29 years in good health.

The CDR3 region has the DNA TGTGCCAGCAGCGTAGAAGGAGAGACCCAGTTCTTC. It is translated as CASSVEGETQFF. The chain recombines TRBV9 with TRBJ2-1; D remains ambiguous. The V end lost 0 bases, the J end lost 13 bases, and 11 bases lay between the germline ends. The CDR3 has 12 residues. Germline CDR1 SGDLS, CDR2 YYNGEE.